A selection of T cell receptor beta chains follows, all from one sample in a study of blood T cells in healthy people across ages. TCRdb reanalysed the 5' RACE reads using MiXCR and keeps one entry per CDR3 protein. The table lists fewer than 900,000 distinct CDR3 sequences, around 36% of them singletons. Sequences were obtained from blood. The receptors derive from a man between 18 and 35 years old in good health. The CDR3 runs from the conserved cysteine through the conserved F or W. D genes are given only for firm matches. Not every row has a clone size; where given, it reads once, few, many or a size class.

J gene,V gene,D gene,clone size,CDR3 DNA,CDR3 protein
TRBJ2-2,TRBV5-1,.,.,TGCGCCAGCAGCTTGGTCGCGAACACCGGGGAGCTGTTTTTT,CASSLVANTGELFF
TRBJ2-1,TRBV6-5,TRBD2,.,TGTGCCAGCAGTAGCGGGGGGGCCAGCGGGAATGAGCAGTTCTTC,CASSSGGASGNEQFF
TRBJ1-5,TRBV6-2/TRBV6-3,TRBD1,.,TGTGCCAGCAGTTTAGGAGGACAGGACAATCAGCCCCAGCATTTT,CASSLGGQDNQPQHF
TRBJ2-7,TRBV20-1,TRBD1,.,TGCAGTGCCCCGACAGGGATCTACGAGCAGTACTTC,CSAPTGIYEQYF
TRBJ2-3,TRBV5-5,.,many,TGTGCCAGCACCCTTAGCCCAGATACGCAGTATTTT,CASTLSPDTQYF
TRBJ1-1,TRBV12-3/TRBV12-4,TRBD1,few,TGTGCCAGCAACCTGGGACAGGAGGTTGAAGCTTTCTTT,CASNLGQEVEAFF
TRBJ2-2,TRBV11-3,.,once,TGTGCCAGCAGCTTAACCGGGACGGTGAACACCGGGGAGCTGTTTTTT,CASSLTGTVNTGELFF
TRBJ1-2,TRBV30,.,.,TGTGCCTGGAGTGTACGTCGTGGGGTTTATGGCTACACCTTC,CAWSVRRGVYGYTF
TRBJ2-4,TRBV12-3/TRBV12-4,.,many,TGTGCCAGCAGGTCGAGACAGGACTTAGCCAAAAACATTCAGTACTTC,CASRSRQDLAKNIQYF
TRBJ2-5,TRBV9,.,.,TGTGCCAGCAGCGTATTTCCGGGGCGGCAAGAGACCCAGTACTTC,CASSVFPGRQETQYF
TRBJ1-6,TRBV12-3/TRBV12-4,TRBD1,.,TGTGCCAGCAGCTCGACAGGGGTGAATAATTCACCCCTCCACTTT,CASSSTGVNNSPLHF
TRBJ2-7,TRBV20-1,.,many,TGCAGTGCTAGTCAAGCCATTGAAGACTACGAGCAGTACTTC,CSASQAIEDYEQYF
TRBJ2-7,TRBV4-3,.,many,TGCGCCAGCAGCCAAGATGGCGGGACGGGGAACTACGAGCAGTACTTC,CASSQDGGTGNYEQYF
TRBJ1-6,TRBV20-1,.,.,TGCAGCGCCAGGCGATACAGCGATTCACCCCCCCACTTT,CSARRYSDSPPHF
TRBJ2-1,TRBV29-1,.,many,TGCAGCGTTGCTACTAACTACAATGAGCAGTTCTTC,CSVATNYNEQFF
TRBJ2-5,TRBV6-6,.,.,TGTGCCAGCAGTTACAATCCTTCGCGACAGCTCCAAGAGACCCAGTACTTC,CASSYNPSRQLQETQYF
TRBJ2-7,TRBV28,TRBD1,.,TGTGCCAGCAGTGCTGCCGGGACAGGGTTAGATAATGAGCAGTACTTC,CASSAAGTGLDNEQYF
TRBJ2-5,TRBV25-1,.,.,TGTGCCAGCAGTGAAGGGACGGTTGTGAGGGAGACCCAGTACTTC,CASSEGTVVRETQYF
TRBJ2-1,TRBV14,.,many,TGTGCCAGCAGCCAAGATTGGCGTACTGAGCAGTTCTTC,CASSQDWRTEQFF
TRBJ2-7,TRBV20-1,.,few,TGCAGTGCTAGAGATTGGGGAGGGGGGAGCTACGAGCAGTACTTC,CSARDWGGGSYEQYF
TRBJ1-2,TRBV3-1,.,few,TGTGCCAGCAGCCGAAGGTCGGGTGGCTACACCTTC,CASSRRSGGYTF
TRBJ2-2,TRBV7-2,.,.,TGTGCCAGCAGCTTAGCCCCGGGCGCTAACACCGGGGAGCTGTTTTTT,CASSLAPGANTGELFF
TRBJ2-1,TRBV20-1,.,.,TGCAGTGCTCACCAGGTCAATGGGCAGTTCTTC,CSAHQVNGQFF
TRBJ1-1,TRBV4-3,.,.,TGCGCCAGCAGCCAAGTTACAGTCCTCCCTACTGAAGCTTTCTTT,CASSQVTVLPTEAFF
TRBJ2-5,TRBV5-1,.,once,TGCGCCAGCAGCTTAGTATACGAGGAGACCCAGTACTTC,CASSLVYEETQYF
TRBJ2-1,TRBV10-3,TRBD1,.,TGTGCCATCCAGAGGGGGCAGGGACGCAATGAGCAGTTCTTC,CAIQRGQGRNEQFF
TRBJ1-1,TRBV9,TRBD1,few,TGTGCCAGCAGCGCTTCAGGGGGCGCGGTTTTCCCTTTCTTT,CASSASGGAVFPFF
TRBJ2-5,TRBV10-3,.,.,TGTGCCATCAGTGGAGCAGGGATGGAGACCCAGTACTTC,CAISGAGMETQYF
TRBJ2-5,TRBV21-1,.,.,TGTGCCAGCAGCAAACCCGGGCGGAGAGCCCAGTACTTC,CASSKPGRRAQYF
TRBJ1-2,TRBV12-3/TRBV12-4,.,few,TGTGCCAGCAGTTTAGCTTCTCCAAACTATGGCTACACCTTC,CASSLASPNYGYTF
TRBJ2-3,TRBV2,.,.,TGTGCCACCCCAGGGCCGACAGATACGCAGTATTTT,CATPGPTDTQYF
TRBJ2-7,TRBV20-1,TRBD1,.,TGCAGTGCTCGGGGACAGGGGTCCCCCTACGAGCAGTACTTC,CSARGQGSPYEQYF
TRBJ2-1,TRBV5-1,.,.,TGCGCCAGCAGCTTGAATAGGGCGGCTGATGAGCAGTTCTTC,CASSLNRAADEQFF
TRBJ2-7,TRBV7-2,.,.,TGTGCCAGCAGCCCCCGACTGGGGGCCTACAATGAGCAGTACTTC,CASSPRLGAYNEQYF
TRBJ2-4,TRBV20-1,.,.,TGCAGTGCTAGAGATAGGGCTTCCCAGTACTTC,CSARDRASQYF
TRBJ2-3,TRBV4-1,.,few,TGCGCCAGCAGCACGCTGACTAGTAAAAAGTATACGCAGTATTTT,CASSTLTSKKYTQYF
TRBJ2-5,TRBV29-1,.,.,TGCAGCGTTGAGGGGCGGGGGACACAAGAGACCCAGTACTTC,CSVEGRGTQETQYF
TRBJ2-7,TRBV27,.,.,TGTGCCAGCAGTGTCGCGGATAATTCCTACGAGCAGTACTTC,CASSVADNSYEQYF
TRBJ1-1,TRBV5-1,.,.,TGCGCCAGCAGCCCGACCGGAGGGTCACTGGGGCACCGGGGGGCTTTCTTT,CASSPTGGSLGHRGAFF
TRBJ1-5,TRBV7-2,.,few,TGTGCCAGCAGCGTTAGCGGGGGGACTTCGAGACAGCCCCAGCATTTT,CASSVSGGTSRQPQHF
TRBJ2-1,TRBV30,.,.,TGTGCCTGGAGTTCGTCCCTTTGGGACAATGAGCAGTTCTTC,CAWSSSLWDNEQFF
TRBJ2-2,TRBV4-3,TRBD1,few,TGCGCCAGCAGCCAAGCGTTGGGACAGATCGGTCCCGGGGAGCTGTTTTTT,CASSQALGQIGPGELFF
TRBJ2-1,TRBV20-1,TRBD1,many,TGCAGTGGGTCCAGGACAGGGACCTACAATGAGCAGTTCTTC,CSGSRTGTYNEQFF
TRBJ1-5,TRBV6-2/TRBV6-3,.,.,TGTGCCAGCCTCCGGGACGGTACTCAGCCCCAGCATTTT,CASLRDGTQPQHF
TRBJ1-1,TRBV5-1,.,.,TGCGCCAGCCGCCCGGCCCCGAACACTGAAGCTTTCTTT,CASRPAPNTEAFF
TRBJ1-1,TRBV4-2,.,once,TGTGCCAGCAGCCAAGACCCCTACCTGAACACTGAAGCTTTCTTT,CASSQDPYLNTEAFF
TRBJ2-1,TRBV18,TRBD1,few,TGTGCCAGCTCACCGCTAGGACAGGACAGCAACAACAATGAGCAGTTCTTC,CASSPLGQDSNNNEQFF
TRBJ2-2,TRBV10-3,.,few,TGTGCCATCAGAGGCGGGGCGAACACCGGGGAGCTGTTTTTT,CAIRGGANTGELFF
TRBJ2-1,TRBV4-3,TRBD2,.,TGCGCCAGCAGCCAAGATAGGGATAGCGGGGGGGTCACCTACAATGAGCAGTTCTTC,CASSQDRDSGGVTYNEQFF
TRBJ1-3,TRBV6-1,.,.,TGTGCCAGCAGTGACCCCTGGACAGTCTTCTCTGGAAACACCATATATTTT,CASSDPWTVFSGNTIYF
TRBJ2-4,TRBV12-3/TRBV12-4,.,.,TGTGCCAGCAGTTTTCTTGCCCAGACAGCAGCCAAAAACATTCAGTACTTC,CASSFLAQTAAKNIQYF
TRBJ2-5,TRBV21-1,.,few,TGTGCCAGCAGCTCGGGGCGGGGGACCCAGTACTTC,CASSSGRGTQYF
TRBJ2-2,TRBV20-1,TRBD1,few,TGCAGTGCTAGAGGACAGGGGGCGACCACCGGGGAGCTGTTTTTT,CSARGQGATTGELFF
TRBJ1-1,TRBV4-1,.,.,TGCGCCAGCAGCCAAGTACTTGACACTGAAGCTTTCTTT,CASSQVLDTEAFF
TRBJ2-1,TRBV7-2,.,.,TGTGCCAGCAGCGCCGGAATTAACCGGGGCAATGAGCAGTTCTTC,CASSAGINRGNEQFF